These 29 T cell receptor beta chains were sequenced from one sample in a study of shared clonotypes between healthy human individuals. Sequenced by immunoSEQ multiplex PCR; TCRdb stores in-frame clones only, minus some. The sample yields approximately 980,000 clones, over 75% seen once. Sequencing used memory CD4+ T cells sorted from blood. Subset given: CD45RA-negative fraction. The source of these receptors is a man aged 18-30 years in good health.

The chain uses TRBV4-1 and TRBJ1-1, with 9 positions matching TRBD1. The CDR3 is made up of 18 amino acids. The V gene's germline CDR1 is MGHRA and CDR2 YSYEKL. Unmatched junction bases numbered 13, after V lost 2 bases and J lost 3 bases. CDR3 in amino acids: CASSQRGTGLDFDTEAFF. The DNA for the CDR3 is TGCGCCAGCAGCCAACGCGGGACAGGGTTAGATTTCGACACTGAAGCTTTCTTT.

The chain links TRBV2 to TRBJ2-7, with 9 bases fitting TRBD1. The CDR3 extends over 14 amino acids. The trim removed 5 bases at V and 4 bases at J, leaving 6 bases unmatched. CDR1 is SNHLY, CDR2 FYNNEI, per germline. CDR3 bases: TGTGCCAGCAGTCAAACAGGGGGCGGGTACGAGCAGTACTTC. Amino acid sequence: CASSQTGGGYEQYF. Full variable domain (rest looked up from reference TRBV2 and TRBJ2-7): EPEVTQTPSHQVTQMGQEVILRCVPISNHLYFYWYRQILGQKVEFLVSFYNNEISEKSEIFDDQFSVERPDGSNFTLKIRSTKLEDSAMYFCASSQTGGGYEQYFGPGTRLTVT.

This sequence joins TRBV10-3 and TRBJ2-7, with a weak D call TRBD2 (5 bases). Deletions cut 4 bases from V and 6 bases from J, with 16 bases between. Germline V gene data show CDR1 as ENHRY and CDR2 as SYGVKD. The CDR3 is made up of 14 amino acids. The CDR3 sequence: CAISGDSRVPEQYF. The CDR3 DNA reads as TGTGCCATCAGTGGAGACTCGAGGGTCCCCGAGCAGTACTTC.

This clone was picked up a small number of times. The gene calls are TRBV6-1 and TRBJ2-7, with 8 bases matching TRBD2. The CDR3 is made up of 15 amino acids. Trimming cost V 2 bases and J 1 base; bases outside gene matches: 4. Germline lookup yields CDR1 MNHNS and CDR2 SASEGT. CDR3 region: CASSEPAGESYEQYF. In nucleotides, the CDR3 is TGTGCCAGCAGTGAACCAGCGGGAGAATCCTACGAGCAGTACTTC.

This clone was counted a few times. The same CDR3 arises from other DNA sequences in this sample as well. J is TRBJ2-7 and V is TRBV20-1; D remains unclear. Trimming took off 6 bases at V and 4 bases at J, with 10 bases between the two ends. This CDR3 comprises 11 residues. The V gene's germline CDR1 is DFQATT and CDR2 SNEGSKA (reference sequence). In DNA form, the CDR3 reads TGCAGTGCGAAAGGAGTTTACGAGCAGTACTTC. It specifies CSAKGVYEQYF.

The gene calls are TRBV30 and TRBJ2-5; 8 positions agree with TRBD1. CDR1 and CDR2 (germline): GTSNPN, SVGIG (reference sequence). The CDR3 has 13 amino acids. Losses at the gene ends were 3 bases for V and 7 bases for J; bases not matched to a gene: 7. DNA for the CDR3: TGTGCCTGGAGGGGGACAGGTTTATGGACCCAGTACTTC. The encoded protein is CAWRGTGLWTQYF.

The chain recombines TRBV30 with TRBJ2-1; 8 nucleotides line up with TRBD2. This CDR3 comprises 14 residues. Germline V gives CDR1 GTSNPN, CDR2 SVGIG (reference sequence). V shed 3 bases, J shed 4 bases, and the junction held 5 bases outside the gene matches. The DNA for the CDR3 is TGTGCCTGGAGAAAGCGGGGGTTATACAATGAGCAGTTCTTC. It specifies CAWRKRGLYNEQFF.

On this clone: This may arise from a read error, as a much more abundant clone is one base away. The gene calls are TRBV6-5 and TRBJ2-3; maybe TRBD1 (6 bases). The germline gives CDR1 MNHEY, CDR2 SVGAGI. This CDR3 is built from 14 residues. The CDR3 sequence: CASRLLQGTDTQYF. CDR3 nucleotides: TGTGCCAGCAGGCTACTACAGGGAACAGATACACAGTATTTT.

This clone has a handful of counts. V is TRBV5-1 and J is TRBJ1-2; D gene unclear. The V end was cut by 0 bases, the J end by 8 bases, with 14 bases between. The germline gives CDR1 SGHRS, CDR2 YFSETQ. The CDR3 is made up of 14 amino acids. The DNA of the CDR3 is TGCGCCAGCAGCTTGGCCGCAGGCGCCGGAGGCTACACCTTC. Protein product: CASSLAAGAGGYTF.

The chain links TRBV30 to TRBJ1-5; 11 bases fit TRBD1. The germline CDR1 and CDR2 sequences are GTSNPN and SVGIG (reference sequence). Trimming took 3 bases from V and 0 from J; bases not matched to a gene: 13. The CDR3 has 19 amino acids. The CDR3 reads CAWRASGQGGGFSNQPQHF. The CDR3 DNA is TGTGCCTGGAGGGCCTCGGGACAGGGGGGAGGTTTTAGCAATCAGCCCCAGCATTTT.

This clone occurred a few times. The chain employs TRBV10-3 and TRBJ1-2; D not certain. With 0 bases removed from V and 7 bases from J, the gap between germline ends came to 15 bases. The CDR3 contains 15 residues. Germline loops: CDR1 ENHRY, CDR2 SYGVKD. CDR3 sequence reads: CAISESKGINLGYTF. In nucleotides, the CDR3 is TGTGCCATCAGTGAGTCGAAAGGGATTAATCTTGGCTACACCTTC.

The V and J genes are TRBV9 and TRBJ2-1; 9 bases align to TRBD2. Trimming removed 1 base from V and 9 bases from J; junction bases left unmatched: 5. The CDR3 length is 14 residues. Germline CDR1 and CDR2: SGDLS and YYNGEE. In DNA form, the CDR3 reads TGTGCCAGCAGCGTAATTCCTAGCGGGACTGAGCAGTTCTTC. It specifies CASSVIPSGTEQFF.

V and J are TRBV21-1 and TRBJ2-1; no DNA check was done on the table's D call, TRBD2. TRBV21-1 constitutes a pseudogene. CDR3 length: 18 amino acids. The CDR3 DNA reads TGTGCCAGCAGCAAAGGAAGGAGGCGGCCTATTTCCTACAATGAGCAGTTCTTC. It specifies CASSKGRRRPISYNEQFF.

CDR3 amino acids: CAWRPGRPGEKLFF. CDR3 coding DNA: TGTGCCTGGAGGCCGGGACGGCCTGGAGAAAAACTGTTTTTT. V and J are TRBV30 and TRBJ1-4, with D tentatively TRBD1 (5 bases). The CDR3 sequence is 14 residues long. CDR1 is GTSNPN and CDR2 is SVGIG in the germline V gene (reference sequence). The V and J ends lost 3 bases and 8 bases respectively, with 16 bases between them.

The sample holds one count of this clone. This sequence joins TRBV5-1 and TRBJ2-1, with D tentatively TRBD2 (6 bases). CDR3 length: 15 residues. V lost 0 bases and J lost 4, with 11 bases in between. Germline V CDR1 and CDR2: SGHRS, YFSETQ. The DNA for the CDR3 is TGCGCCAGCAGCTTGGAATCTAGCGCATACAATGAGCAGTTCTTC. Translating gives CASSLESSAYNEQFF.

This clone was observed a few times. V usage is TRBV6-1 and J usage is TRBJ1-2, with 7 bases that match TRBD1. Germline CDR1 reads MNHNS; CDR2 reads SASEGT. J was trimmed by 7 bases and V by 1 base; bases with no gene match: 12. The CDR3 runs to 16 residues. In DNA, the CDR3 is TGTGCCAGCAGTGAAGGGATGGGACAGTCCGGAGGTGGCTACACCTTC. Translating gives CASSEGMGQSGGGYTF.

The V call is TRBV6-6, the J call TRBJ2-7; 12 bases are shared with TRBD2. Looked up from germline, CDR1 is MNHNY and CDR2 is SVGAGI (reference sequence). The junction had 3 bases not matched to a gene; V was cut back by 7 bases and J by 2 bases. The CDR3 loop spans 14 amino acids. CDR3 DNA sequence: TGTGCCAGCACCTCTAGCGGGGGGGCCTACGAGCAGTACTTC. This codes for CASTSSGGAYEQYF.

The CDR3 coding sequence is TGTGCCAGCAGCTTCGAGAACCAGGATAATGAAAAACTGTTTTTT. This translates into CASSFENQDNEKLFF. The chain recombines TRBV7-9 with TRBJ1-4; D not certain. CDR1 is SEHNR and CDR2 is FQNEAQ in the germline V gene (reference sequence). The ends were cut back, 3 bases at V and 4 bases at J, with 12 bases in the middle. This CDR3 spans 15 amino acids.

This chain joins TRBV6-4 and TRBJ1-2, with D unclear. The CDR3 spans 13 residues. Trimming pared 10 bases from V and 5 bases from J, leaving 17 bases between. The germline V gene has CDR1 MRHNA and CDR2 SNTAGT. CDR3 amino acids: CANLFPGPYGYTF. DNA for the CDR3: TGTGCCAACCTATTCCCAGGACCTTATGGCTACACCTTC.

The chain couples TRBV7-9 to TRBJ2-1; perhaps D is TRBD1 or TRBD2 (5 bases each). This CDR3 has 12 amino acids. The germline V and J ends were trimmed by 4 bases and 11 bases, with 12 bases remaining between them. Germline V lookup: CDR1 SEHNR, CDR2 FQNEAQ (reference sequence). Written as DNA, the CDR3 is TGTGCCAGCAGCTCAACCGGGACCCAGCAGTTCTTC. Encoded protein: CASSSTGTQQFF.

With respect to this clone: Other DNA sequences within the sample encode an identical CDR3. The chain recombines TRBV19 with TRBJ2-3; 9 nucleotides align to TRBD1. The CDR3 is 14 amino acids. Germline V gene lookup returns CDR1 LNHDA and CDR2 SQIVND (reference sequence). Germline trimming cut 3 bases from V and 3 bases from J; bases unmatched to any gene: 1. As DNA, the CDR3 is TGTGCCAGTAGTATTGACAGGGGGACAGATACGCAGTATTTT. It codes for CASSIDRGTDTQYF.

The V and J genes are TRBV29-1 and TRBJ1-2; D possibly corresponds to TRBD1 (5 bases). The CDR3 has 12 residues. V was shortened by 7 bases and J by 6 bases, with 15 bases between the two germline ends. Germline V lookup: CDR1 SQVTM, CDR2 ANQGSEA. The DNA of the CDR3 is TGCAGCGGGGGTGGGGCCGGCGATGGCTACACCTTC. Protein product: CSGGGAGDGYTF. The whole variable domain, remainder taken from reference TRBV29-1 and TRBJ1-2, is SAVISQKPSRDICQRGTSLTIQCQVDSQVTMMFWYRQQPGQSLTLIATANQGSEATYESGFVIDKFPISRPNLTFSTLTVSNMSPEDSSIYLCSGGGAGDGYTFGSGTRLTVV.

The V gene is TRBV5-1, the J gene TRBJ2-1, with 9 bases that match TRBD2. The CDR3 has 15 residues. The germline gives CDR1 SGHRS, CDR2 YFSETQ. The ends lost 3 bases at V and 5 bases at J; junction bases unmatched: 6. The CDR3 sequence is CASSSASGVNNEQFF. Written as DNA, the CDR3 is TGCGCCAGCAGCTCCGCTAGCGGGGTAAACAATGAGCAGTTCTTC.

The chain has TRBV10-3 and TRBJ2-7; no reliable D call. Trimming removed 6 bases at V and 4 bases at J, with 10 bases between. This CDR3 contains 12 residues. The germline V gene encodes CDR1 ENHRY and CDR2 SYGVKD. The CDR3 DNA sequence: TGTGCCATCAGGGCCGGGTCTTACGAGCAGTACTTC. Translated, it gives CAIRAGSYEQYF.

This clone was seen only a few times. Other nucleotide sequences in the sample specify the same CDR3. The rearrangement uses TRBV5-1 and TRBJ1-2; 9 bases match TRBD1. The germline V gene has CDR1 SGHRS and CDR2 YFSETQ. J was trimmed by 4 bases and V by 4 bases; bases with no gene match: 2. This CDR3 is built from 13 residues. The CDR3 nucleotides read TGCGCCAGCAGCAGGGACAGGGTCTATGGCTACACCTTC. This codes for CASSRDRVYGYTF.

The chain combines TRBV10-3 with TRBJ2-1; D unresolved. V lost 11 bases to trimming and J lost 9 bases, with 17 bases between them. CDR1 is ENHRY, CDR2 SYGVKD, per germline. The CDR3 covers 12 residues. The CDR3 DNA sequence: TGTGCCGCCGGTGCCGCAAAGGGTGAGCAGTTCTTC. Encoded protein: CAAGAAKGEQFF.

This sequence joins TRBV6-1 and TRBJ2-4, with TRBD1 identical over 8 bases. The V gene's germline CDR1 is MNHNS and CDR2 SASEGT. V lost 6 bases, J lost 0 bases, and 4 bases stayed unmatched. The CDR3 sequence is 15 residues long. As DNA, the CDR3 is TGTGCCAGCAGCCTAGACAGGGGAGCCAAAAACATTCAGTACTTC. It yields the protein CASSLDRGAKNIQYF.

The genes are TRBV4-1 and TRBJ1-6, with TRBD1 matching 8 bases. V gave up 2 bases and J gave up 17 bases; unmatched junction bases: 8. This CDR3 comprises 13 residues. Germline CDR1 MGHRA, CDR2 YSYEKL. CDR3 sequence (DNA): TGCGCCAGCAGCCAAACTTGGGACAGGCCAGTCCACTTT. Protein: CASSQTWDRPVHF.

CDR3 loop: CASSFDRANEQYF. The CDR3, as DNA: TGTGCCAGCAGCTTCGACAGGGCCAACGAGCAGTACTTC. The chain uses TRBV5-4 and TRBJ2-7, with 7 bases fitting TRBD1. CDR3 length equals 13 residues. V shed 2 bases and J 5 bases; nucleotides not matched to a gene: 4. Germline V CDR1 and CDR2: SGHNT, YYREEE (reference sequence).